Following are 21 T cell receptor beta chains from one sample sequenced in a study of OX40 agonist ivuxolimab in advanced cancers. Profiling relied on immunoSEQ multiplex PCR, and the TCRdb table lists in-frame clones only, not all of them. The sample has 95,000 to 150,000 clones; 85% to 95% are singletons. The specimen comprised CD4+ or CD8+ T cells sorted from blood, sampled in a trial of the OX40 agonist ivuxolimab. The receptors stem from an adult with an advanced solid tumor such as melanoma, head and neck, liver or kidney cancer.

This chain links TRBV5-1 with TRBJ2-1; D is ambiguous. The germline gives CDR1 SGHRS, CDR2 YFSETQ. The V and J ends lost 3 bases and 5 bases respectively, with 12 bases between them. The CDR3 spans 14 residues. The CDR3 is CASSSFQDHNEQFF. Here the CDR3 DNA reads TGCGCCAGCAGCTCCTTCCAGGACCACAATGAGCAGTTCTTC.

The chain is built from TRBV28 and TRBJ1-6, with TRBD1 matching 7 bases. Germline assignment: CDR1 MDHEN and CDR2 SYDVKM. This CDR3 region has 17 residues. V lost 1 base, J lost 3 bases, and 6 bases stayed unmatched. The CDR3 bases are TGTGCCAGCAGTTTATTACAGGGGTCAGGCTATAATTCACCCCTCCACTTT. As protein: CASSLLQGSGYNSPLHF.

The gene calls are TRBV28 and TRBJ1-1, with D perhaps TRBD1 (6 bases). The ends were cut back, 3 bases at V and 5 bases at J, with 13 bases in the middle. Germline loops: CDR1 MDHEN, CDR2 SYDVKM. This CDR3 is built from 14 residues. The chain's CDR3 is CASSFNRVRTEAFF. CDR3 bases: TGTGCCAGCAGTTTTAACAGGGTGAGGACTGAAGCTTTCTTT.

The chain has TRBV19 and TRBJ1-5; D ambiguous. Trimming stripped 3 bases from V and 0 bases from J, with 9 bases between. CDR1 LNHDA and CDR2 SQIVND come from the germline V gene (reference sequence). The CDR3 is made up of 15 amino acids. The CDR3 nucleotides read TGTGCCAGTAGTATTTATCAGAATAGCAATCAGCCCCAGCATTTT. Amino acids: CASSIYQNSNQPQHF.

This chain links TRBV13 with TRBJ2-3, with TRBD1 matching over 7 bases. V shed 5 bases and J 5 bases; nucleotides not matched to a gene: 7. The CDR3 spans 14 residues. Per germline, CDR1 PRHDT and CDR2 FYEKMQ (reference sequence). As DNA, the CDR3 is TGTGCCAGCAGCCGCAAGGGGGCGATAGATACGCAGTATTTT. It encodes CASSRKGAIDTQYF. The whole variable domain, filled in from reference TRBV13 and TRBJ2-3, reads AAGVIQSPRHLIKEKRETATLKCYPIPRHDTVYWYQQGPGQDPQFLISFYEKMQSDKGSIPDRFSAQQFSDYHSELNMSSLELGDSALYFCASSRKGAIDTQYFGPGTRLTVL.

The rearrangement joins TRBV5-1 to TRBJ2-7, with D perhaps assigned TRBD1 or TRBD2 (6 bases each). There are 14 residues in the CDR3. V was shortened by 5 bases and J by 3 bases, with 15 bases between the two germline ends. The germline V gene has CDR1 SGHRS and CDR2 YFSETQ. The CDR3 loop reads CASRGGGVGYEQYF. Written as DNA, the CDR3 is TGCGCCAGCAGAGGAGGGGGTGTGGGCTACGAGCAGTACTTC.

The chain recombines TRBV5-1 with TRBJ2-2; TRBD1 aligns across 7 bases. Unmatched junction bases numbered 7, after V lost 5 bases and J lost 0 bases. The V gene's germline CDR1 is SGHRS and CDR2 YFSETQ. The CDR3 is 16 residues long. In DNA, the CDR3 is TGCGCCAGCAGACTCGACGACAGGGCGAACACCGGGGAGCTGTTTTTT. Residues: CASRLDDRANTGELFF.

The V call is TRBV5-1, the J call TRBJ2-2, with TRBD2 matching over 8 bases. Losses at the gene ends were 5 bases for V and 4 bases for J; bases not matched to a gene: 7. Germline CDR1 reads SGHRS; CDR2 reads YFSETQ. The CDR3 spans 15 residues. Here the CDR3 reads CASSIRTSRTGELFF. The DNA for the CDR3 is TGCGCCAGCAGTATACGGACTAGCCGCACCGGGGAGCTGTTTTTT.

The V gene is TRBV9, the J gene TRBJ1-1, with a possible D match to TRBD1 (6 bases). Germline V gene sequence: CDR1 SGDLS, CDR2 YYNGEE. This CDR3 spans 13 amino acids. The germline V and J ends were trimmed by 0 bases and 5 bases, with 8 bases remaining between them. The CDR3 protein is CASSVATGTEAFF. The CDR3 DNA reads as TGTGCCAGCAGCGTAGCTACAGGGACTGAAGCTTTCTTT.

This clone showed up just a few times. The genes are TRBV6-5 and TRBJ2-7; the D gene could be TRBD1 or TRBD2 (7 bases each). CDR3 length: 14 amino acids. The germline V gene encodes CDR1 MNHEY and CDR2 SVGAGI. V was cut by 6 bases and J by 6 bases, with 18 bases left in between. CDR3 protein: CASRDGGGGVEQYF. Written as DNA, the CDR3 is TGTGCCAGCAGGGACGGGGGAGGGGGCGTCGAGCAGTACTTC.

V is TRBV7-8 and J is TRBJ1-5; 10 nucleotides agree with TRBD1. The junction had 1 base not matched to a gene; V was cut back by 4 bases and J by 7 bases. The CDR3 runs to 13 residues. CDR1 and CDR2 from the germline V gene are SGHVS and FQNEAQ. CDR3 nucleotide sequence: TGTGCCAGCAGCTGGGACAGGGGCCAGCCCCAGCATTTT. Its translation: CASSWDRGQPQHF. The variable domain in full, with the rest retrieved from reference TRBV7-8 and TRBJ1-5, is GAGVSQSPRYKVAKRGQDVALRCDPISGHVSLFWYQQALGQGPEFLTYFQNEAQLDKSGLPSDRFFAERPEGSVSTLKIQRTQQEDSAVYLCASSWDRGQPQHFGDGTRLSIL.

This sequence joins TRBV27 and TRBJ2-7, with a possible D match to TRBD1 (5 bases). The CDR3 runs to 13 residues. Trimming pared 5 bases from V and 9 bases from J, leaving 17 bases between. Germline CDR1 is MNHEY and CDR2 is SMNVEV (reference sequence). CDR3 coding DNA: TGTGCCAGCAGTCCCAGACAGTTTGCAGTGCAGTACTTC. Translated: CASSPRQFAVQYF.

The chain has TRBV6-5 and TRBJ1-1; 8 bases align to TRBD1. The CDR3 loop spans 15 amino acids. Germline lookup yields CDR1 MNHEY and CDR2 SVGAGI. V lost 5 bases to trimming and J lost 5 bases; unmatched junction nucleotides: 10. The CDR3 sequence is CASSKPRQGWTEAFF. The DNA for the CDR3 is TGTGCCAGCAGTAAACCCCGACAGGGGTGGACTGAAGCTTTCTTT.

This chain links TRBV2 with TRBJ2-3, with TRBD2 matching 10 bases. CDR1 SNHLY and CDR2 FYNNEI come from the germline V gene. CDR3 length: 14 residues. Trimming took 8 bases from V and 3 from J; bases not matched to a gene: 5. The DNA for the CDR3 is TGTGCCAGCGGGACTAGCGAGGGGACAGATACGCAGTATTTT. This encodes CASGTSEGTDTQYF.

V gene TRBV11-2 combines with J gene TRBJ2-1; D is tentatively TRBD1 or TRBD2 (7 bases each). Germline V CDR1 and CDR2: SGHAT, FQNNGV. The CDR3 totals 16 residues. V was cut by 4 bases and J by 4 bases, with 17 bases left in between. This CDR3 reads CASSSPGRGGYNEQFF. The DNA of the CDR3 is TGTGCCAGCAGCTCCCCGGGCAGGGGGGGGTACAATGAGCAGTTCTTC.

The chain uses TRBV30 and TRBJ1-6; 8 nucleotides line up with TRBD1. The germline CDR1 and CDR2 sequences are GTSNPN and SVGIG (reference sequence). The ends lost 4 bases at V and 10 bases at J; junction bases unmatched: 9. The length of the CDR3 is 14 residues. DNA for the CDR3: TGTGCCTGGACTCTAACAGGGGGACGATCACCCCTCCACTTT. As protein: CAWTLTGGRSPLHF.

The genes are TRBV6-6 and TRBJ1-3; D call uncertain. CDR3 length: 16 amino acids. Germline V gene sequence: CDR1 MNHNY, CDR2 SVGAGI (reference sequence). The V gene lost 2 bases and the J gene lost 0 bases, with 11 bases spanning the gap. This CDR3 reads CASSYGKPNSGNTIYF. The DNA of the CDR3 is TGTGCCAGCAGTTACGGGAAGCCGAACTCTGGAAACACCATATATTTT.

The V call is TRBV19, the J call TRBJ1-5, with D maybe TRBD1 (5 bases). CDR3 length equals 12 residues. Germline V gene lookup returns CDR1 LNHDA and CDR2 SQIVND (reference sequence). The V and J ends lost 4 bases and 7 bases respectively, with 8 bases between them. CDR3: CASSKGLQPQHF. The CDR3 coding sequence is TGTGCCAGTAGTAAGGGGTTGCAGCCCCAGCATTTT.

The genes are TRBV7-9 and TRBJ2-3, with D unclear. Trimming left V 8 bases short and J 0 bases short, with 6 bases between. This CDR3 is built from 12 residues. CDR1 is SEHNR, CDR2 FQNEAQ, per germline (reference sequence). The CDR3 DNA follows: TGTGCCAGCTTGGGGAGCACAGATACGCAGTATTTT. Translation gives CASLGSTDTQYF. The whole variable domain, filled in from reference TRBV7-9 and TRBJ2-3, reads DTGVSQNPRHKITKRGQNVTFRCDPISEHNRLYWYRQTLGQGPEFLTYFQNEAQLEKSRLLSDRFSAERPKGSFSTLEIQRTEQGDSAMYLCASLGSTDTQYFGPGTRLTVL.

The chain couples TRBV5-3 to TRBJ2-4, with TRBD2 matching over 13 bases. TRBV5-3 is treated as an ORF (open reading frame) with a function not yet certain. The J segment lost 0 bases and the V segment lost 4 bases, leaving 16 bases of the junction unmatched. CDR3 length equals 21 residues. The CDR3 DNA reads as TGTGCCAGAAGCATTCCGGGACTAGCGGGACCATACGAACGAGCCAAAAACATTCAGTACTTC. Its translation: CARSIPGLAGPYERAKNIQYF.

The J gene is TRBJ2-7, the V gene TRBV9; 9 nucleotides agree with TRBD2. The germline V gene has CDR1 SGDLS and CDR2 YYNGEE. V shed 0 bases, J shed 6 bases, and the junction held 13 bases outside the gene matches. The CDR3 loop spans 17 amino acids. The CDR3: CASSVGLAGSYSGEQYF. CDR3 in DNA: TGTGCCAGCAGCGTAGGTCTAGCGGGAAGCTATTCGGGCGAGCAGTACTTC. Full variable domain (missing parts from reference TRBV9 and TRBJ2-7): DSGVTQTPKHLITATGQRVTLRCSPRSGDLSVYWYQQSLDQGLQFLIQYYNGEERAKGNILERFSAQQFPDLHSELNLSSLELGDSALYFCASSVGLAGSYSGEQYFGPGTRLTVT.